Detailed here is one TCR beta chain. Indicated time point: neoterminal ileum biopsy at postoperative endoscopy, about 6 months after surgery. This record comes from a study of T cell repertoires in ileal Crohn's disease. The junction had 3 bases not matched to a gene; V was cut back by 3 bases and J by 2 bases. Germline values: CDR1 SEHNR, CDR2 FQNEAQ (reference sequence). The CDR3 is 15 residues long. Some clones are missing from TCRdb's copy, which holds only in-frame ones; the method was immunoSEQ multiplex PCR. The sample holds about 62,000 clones, approximately 91% seen once. The chain links TRBV7-9 to TRBJ1-2, with 10 bases lining up with TRBD1. The sample comprised ileal tissue. The sequence came from an adult with Crohn's disease. CDR3 sequence reads: CASSFGQGVNYGYTF. The CDR3 coding sequence is TGTGCCAGCAGCTTCGGACAGGGGGTAAACTATGGCTACACCTTC.